One and the same sample provided the 2 T cell receptor beta chains below, sequenced in a study of identical twins. TCRdb ran MiXCR on the 5' RACE reads and lists one entry per CDR3 protein. The sample holds fewer than 800,000 distinct CDR3 sequences, roughly 6.6% seen once. The same data also went into a second study, on yellow fever vaccine responses in identical twins.

Sequenced sample: PBMCs. All receptors derive from a woman aged 18-29 years in good health.

This clonotype was recorded a few times. The chain links TRBV20-1 to TRBJ1-1; 7 bases map to TRBD1. Germline loops: CDR1 DFQATT, CDR2 SNEGSKA (reference sequence). The CDR3 contains 14 residues. The junction had 13 bases not matched to a gene; V was cut back by 6 bases and J by 6 bases. The CDR3 region has the DNA TGCAGTGCCCCCGGGACAGAGGTAAATCCTGAAGCTTTCTTT. It encodes CSAPGTEVNPEAFF.

The chain joins TRBV7-8 to TRBJ2-7; unclear D gene. The CDR3 covers 12 residues. Between the trimmed V and J ends, which lost 2 bases and 5 bases, there was a span of 7 bases. Germline V gene data show CDR1 as SGHVS and CDR2 as FQNEAQ. The CDR3 is CASSLLGNEQYF. CDR3 nucleotides: TGTGCCAGCAGCTTATTGGGGAACGAGCAGTACTTC.